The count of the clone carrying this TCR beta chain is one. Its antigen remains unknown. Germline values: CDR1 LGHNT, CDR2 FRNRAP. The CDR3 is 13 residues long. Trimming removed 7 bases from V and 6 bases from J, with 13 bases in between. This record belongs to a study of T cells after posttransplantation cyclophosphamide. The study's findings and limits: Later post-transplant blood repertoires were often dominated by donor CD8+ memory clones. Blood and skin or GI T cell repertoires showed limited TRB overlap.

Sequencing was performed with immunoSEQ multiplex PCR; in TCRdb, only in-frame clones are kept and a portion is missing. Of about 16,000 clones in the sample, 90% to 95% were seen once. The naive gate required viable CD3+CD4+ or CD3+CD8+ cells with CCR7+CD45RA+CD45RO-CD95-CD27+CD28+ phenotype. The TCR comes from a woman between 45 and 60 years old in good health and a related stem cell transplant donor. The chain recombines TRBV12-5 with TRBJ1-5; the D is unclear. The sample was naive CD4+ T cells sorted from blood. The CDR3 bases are TGTGCTAGTGTTCCCGAAGCAGGTCAGCCCCAGCATTTT. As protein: CASVPEAGQPQHF.